This entry lists 11 T cell receptor beta chains sequenced from one sample in a study of T-cell reconstitution after alpha-beta-depleted transplantation in children. The TCRbeta library incorporated unique molecular identifiers. TCRdb ran MiXCR on the PCR reads and lists one entry per CDR3 protein. The data hold 700,000 to 850,000 distinct CDR3 sequences, with 15% to 20% observed a single time. Sequences were derived from PBMCs, mostly from graft donor cells, sampled 360 days after TCRalphabeta/CD19-depleted stem cell transplant. Receptor source: a male patient between 10 and 17 years old who had a stem cell transplant for acute lymphoblastic leukemia, so the T cells may come from the graft donor.

This clonotype was seen more than once but under ten times. This chain uses TRBV29-1 with TRBJ1-5; maybe TRBD1 (6 bases). Germline assignment: CDR1 SQVTM and CDR2 ANQGSEA. There are 14 residues in the CDR3. Trimming shortened V by 5 bases and J by 1 base, and 12 bases separated the two germline ends. CDR3 DNA sequence: TGCAGCGTTTCAACGGGGGCGAGCAATCAGCCCCAGCATTTT. Its protein product is CSVSTGASNQPQHF.

The rearrangement links TRBV20-1 to TRBJ2-7, with D maybe TRBD2 (6 bases). V lost 5 bases and J 3 bases, leaving 14 bases between the germline ends. CDR1 and CDR2 (germline): DFQATT, SNEGSKA (reference sequence). CDR3 length: 13 amino acids. Here the CDR3 reads CSASPGLGYEQYF. The CDR3 DNA is TGCAGTGCTTCACCGGGACTTGGCTACGAGCAGTACTTC.

This clonotype was detected only a few times. The genes are TRBV12-3 or TRBV12-4 and TRBJ2-7; D unresolved. Trimming removed 6 bases at V and 2 bases at J, with 14 bases between. The CDR3 length is 14 residues. The CDR3 is CASSLDGPPYEQYF. In nucleotides, the CDR3 is TGTGCCAGCAGCCTGGACGGCCCTCCCTACGAGCAGTACTTC.

The genes are TRBV5-1 and TRBJ2-6; no reliable D call. V dropped 2 bases and J dropped 0 bases, with 6 bases sitting between them. This CDR3 contains 15 residues. From germline, CDR1 is SGHRS and CDR2 YFSETQ. The CDR3 DNA reads TGCGCCAGCAGCTTCCAGCCCTCTGGGGCCAACGTCCTGACTTTC. It codes for CASSFQPSGANVLTF.

This clonotype has more than one count but fewer than ten. V gene TRBV5-1 combines with J gene TRBJ2-3; 10 nucleotides line up with TRBD1. The CDR3 sequence is 17 residues long. With 0 bases clipped from V and 7 bases from J, the junction kept 11 bases outside the gene matches. Germline V gene sequence: CDR1 SGHRS, CDR2 YFSETQ. The CDR3 sequence: CASSLVPRDRGDHTQYF. As DNA, the CDR3 is TGCGCCAGCAGCTTGGTGCCTAGGGACAGGGGTGATCATACGCAGTATTTT.

Here the CDR3 DNA reads TGCAGTGCTTATGGACACCTAATTACAGATACGCAGTATTTT. This sequence encodes CSAYGHLITDTQYF. The gene calls are TRBV20-1 and TRBJ2-3, with a weak D call TRBD1 (5 bases). V lost 5 bases and J lost 3, with 15 bases in between. The length of the CDR3 is 14 residues. CDR1 and CDR2 (germline): DFQATT, SNEGSKA (reference sequence).

The table lists this clonotype with a few counts. The chain links TRBV3-1 to TRBJ1-2; D gene uncertain. Trimming cost V 3 bases and J 5 bases, with 13 bases left between them. Germline loops: CDR1 LGHDT, CDR2 YNNKEL (reference sequence). The CDR3 consists of 14 residues. The chain's CDR3 is CASSQVGRSYGYTF. The CDR3 DNA follows: TGTGCCAGCAGCCAGGTCGGCAGGAGTTATGGCTACACCTTC.

V is TRBV5-1 and J is TRBJ2-6; 8 bases map to TRBD2. With V trimmed by 4 bases and J by 0 bases, 6 bases remained unmatched. CDR1 is SGHRS, CDR2 YFSETQ, per germline. The CDR3 is 17 residues long. The DNA of the CDR3 is TGCGCCAGCAGCAACGGGGGGGCAGTCTCTGGGGCCAACGTCCTGACTTTC. Encoded protein: CASSNGGAVSGANVLTF.

V usage is TRBV12-3 or TRBV12-4 and J usage is TRBJ1-6; D is unclear. The germline V and J ends were trimmed by 1 base and 7 bases, with 14 bases remaining between them. The CDR3 spans 16 residues. CDR3 region: CASSLGPHLSNSPLHF. The CDR3 DNA sequence: TGTGCCAGCAGTTTAGGCCCTCACCTTTCAAATTCACCCCTCCACTTT.

The chain couples TRBV7-2 to TRBJ2-7; TRBD2 is a possible D gene (5 bases). This CDR3 comprises 13 residues. V was trimmed by 2 bases and J by 7 bases, leaving 12 bases between them. Germline CDR1 SGHTA, CDR2 FQGNSA. The CDR3 region is CASSLLTPGEQYF. In DNA, the CDR3 is TGTGCCAGCAGCTTACTAACCCCGGGGGAGCAGTACTTC.

This clonotype appeared a few times. The chain links TRBV7-9 to TRBJ2-2; no clear D gene. Germline V gives CDR1 SEHNR, CDR2 FQNEAQ (reference sequence). Trimming removed 5 bases from V and 6 bases from J, with 22 bases in between. The CDR3 covers 17 residues. The CDR3 sequence is CASSRGRAARDPGELFF. The CDR3, as DNA: TGTGCCAGCAGCCGTGGTCGGGCAGCCCGAGACCCCGGGGAGCTGTTTTTT.